The subject of this entry is one T cell receptor (beta chain). The CDR3 spans 16 residues. In germline, CDR1 is WNHNN, CDR2 SYGVQD (reference sequence). Trimming cost V 3 bases and J 2 bases, with 14 bases left between them. Profiled with immunoSEQ multiplex PCR; TCRdb holds only in-frame clones, not every one. The sample lists about 120,000 clones; 75% to 80% were seen once. This specimen belongs to a study of blood T cell repertoires in COVID-19. Sequencing was carried out using peripheral blood. The clonotype originates from a woman of 80 years or more with active or convalescent COVID-19. The gene calls are TRBV10-1 and TRBJ2-1; D possibly corresponds to TRBD2 (5 bases). The chain's CDR3 is CASSDHSELTYNEQFF. For the CDR3, the DNA is TGCGCCAGCAGTGACCATAGCGAGCTCACCTACAATGAGCAGTTCTTC.